The 10 T cell receptor beta chains in this list originate from one sample, sequenced in a study of T cell responses to AZD1222 COVID-19 vaccine. Method: immunoSEQ multiplex PCR; TCRdb's copy keeps in-frame clones and lacks some. This repertoire shows roughly 150,000 clones, roughly 91% found once; its top ten account for approximately 5.9%. The input for sequencing was peripheral blood, taken 28 days after the second AZD1222 dose. The origin of the receptors is an adult who received the AZD1222 COVID-19 vaccine.

To note about this clone: Compared with germline, one end of the junction differs, possibly owing to a read error. The rearrangement joins TRBV7-2 to TRBJ1-2, with D perhaps matching TRBD1 (6 bases). Germline assignment: CDR1 SGHTA and CDR2 FQGNSA. The CDR3 runs to 13 residues. The DNA of the CDR3 is TGTGCCAGCAGCCAATCTAATCCACAGGGCCCCTCTTTC. This codes for CASSQSNPQGPSF.

The chain joins TRBV10-1 to TRBJ2-3; unclear D gene. The germline V and J ends were trimmed by 0 bases and 2 bases, with 12 bases remaining between them. The V gene's germline CDR1 is WNHNN and CDR2 SYGVQD (reference sequence). The length of the CDR3 is 16 residues. The CDR3 reads CASSESGTYHTDTQYF. CDR3 sequence (DNA): TGCGCCAGCAGTGAGTCGGGAACTTACCACACAGATACGCAGTATTTT.

This clone has just a few counts. The same CDR3 is also encoded by other DNA sequences in this sample. The chain carries TRBV5-1 and TRBJ2-2; D unresolved. V lost 0 bases, J lost 4 bases, and 4 bases lay in between. CDR3 length: 13 amino acids. Germline values: CDR1 SGHRS, CDR2 YFSETQ. The CDR3 loop is CASSLAITGELFF. The CDR3 bases are TGCGCCAGCAGCTTGGCGATCACCGGGGAGCTGTTTTTT.

J is TRBJ2-1 and V is TRBV7-9; D is tentatively TRBD1 or TRBD2 (5 bases each). Deletions cut 3 bases from V and 14 bases from J, with 17 bases between. CDR3 length: 13 residues. Germline CDR1 SEHNR, CDR2 FQNEAQ (reference sequence). CDR3 region: CASSFSHRDGKFF. The DNA of the CDR3 is TGTGCCAGCAGCTTCTCTCACCGGGACGGGAAGTTCTTC.

The gene calls are TRBV6-5 and TRBJ1-1; D uncertain. Looked up from germline, CDR1 is MNHEY and CDR2 is SVGAGI. CDR3 size: 14 residues. Deletions cut 6 bases from V and 1 base from J, with 12 bases between. CDR3 nucleotides: TGTGCCAGCAGCCTCGAGGTGGGGAACACTGAAGCTTTCTTT. It translates to CASSLEVGNTEAFF.

V gene TRBV7-2 combines with J gene TRBJ2-7, with D maybe TRBD1 (6 bases). The V gene lost 2 bases and the J gene lost 1 base, with 12 bases spanning the gap. The CDR3 sequence is 15 residues long. Germline assignment: CDR1 SGHTA and CDR2 FQGNSA. The CDR3 DNA is TGTGCCAGCAGCTTACAGGGGCCCCTGTCCTACGAGCAGTACTTC. This encodes CASSLQGPLSYEQYF.

The CDR3 loop is CASSQGLTEAFF. The DNA of the CDR3 is TGTGCCAGCAGCCAAGGGCTCACTGAAGCTTTCTTT. The J gene is TRBJ1-1, the V gene TRBV14, with no clear D. The V gene lost 1 base and the J gene lost 4 bases, with 4 bases spanning the gap. CDR3 length equals 12 residues. Germline values: CDR1 SGHDN, CDR2 FVKESK.

V gene TRBV4-1 combines with J gene TRBJ1-2, with 8 bases that match TRBD1. The V and J ends lost 6 bases and 1 base, in that order; junction bases with no gene match: 4. The germline gives CDR1 MGHRA, CDR2 YSYEKL. The CDR3 covers 14 residues. This CDR3 is CASSIGQGNYGYTF. The CDR3 DNA follows: TGCGCCAGCAGTATAGGACAGGGTAACTATGGCTACACCTTC.

The V call is TRBV3-1 (or the pseudogene TRBV3-2), the J call TRBJ1-3, with no clear D. Trimming removed 4 bases at V and 4 bases at J, with 11 bases between. The CDR3 is 14 amino acids. Germline V gene sequence: CDR1 LGHDT, CDR2 YNNKEL (reference sequence). DNA of the CDR3: TGTGCCAGCAGCCCCCAGCGACGGGGAAACACCATATATTTT. Protein product: CASSPQRRGNTIYF.

V gene TRBV5-8 combines with J gene TRBJ2-3; 12 nucleotides agree with TRBD2. The V gene's germline CDR1 is SGHTS and CDR2 YDEGEE. The length of the CDR3 is 17 residues. V gave up 0 bases and J gave up 4 bases; unmatched junction bases: 6. The CDR3 protein is CASSLGSGLAGSDTQYF. For the CDR3, the DNA is TGTGCCAGCAGCTTGGGCTCAGGACTAGCGGGGTCAGATACGCAGTATTTT.